The rows below give T cell receptor beta chains drawn from one sample of a study of blood T cell repertoires in COVID-19. The data were produced by immunoSEQ multiplex PCR, yet TCRdb's version contains in-frame clones alone and is incomplete. This sample has about 160,000 clones, with around 85% found just once. Sample: peripheral blood. These receptor sequences come from a human donor with acute or convalescent COVID-19. The donor label of this sample is uncertain. Both conserved end residues are trimmed from each CDR3. Each record gives: J gene, CDR3 length, clone size, V gene, D gene, CDR3 protein. The D gene is left open where the match is weak. Expanded clones get a size class; other rows say once, few or many, or leave the size out.

TRBJ2-3 | 12 | few | TRBV18 | TRBD1 | ASSDGQGTDTQY
TRBJ2-2 | 12 | . | TRBV19 | . | ASSAGTNTGELF
TRBJ2-7 | 13 | . | TRBV19 | TRBD2 | ASSREGTSSYEQY
TRBJ2-2 | 13 | . | TRBV6-6 | . | ASSSSGGPNGELF
TRBJ2-5 | 14 | few | TRBV19 | . | ASSINGAGVRETQY
TRBJ1-1 | 11 | . | TRBV29-1 | . | SVSDSLNTEAF
TRBJ2-1 | 12 | once | TRBV6-4 | TRBD2 | ASSGTSGGNEQF
TRBJ1-5 | 11 | . | TRBV19 | . | ASSRQTNQPQH
TRBJ2-3 | 14 | . | TRBV5-4 | TRBD1 | ASSAGDRGITDTQY
TRBJ1-2 | 10 | . | TRBV11-2 | . | ASSYRDHGYT
TRBJ1-3 | 15 | . | TRBV10-3 | . | AISEVIGQDVGNTIY
TRBJ1-1 | 12 | . | TRBV6-5 | . | ASSTTMEFTEAF
TRBJ1-6 | 13 | few | TRBV2 | . | ASRSVGRANSPLH
TRBJ2-2 | 16 | few | TRBV9 | . | ASSVSPGTPGNTGELF